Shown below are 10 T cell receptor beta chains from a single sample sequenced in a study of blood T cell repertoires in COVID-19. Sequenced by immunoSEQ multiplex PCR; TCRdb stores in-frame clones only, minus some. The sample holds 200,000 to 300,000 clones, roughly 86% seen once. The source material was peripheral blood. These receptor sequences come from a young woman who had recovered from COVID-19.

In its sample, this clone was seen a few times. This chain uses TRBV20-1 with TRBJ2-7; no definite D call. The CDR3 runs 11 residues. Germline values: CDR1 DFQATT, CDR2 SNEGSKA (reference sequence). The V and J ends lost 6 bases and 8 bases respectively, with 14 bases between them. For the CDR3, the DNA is TGCAGTGCCCTAATTAACAGTAAGCAGTACTTC. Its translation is CSALINSKQYF.

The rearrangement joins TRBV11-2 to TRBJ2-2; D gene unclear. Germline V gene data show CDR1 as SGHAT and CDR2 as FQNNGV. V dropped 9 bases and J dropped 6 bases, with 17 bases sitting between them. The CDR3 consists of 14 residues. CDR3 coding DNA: TGTGCCAGTCGACACCCTGATACAGCCGGGGAGCTGTTTTTT. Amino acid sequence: CASRHPDTAGELFF. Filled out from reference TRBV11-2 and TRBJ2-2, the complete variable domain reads EAGVAQSPRYKIIEKRQSVAFWCNPISGHATLYWYQQILGQGPKLLIQFQNNGVVDDSQLPKDRFSAERLKGVDSTLKIQPAKLEDSAVYLCASRHPDTAGELFFGEGSRLTVL.

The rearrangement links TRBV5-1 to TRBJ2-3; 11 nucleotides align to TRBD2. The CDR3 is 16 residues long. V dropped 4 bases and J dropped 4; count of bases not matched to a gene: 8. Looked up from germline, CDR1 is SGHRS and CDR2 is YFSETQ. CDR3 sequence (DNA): TGCGCCAGCAGCGAAGTAGCGGGGGGGCCAGCAGATACGCAGTATTTT. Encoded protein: CASSEVAGGPADTQYF.

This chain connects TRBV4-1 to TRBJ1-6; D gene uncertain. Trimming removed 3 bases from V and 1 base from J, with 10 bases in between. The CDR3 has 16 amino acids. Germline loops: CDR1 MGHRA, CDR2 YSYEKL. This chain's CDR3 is CASSHRSGSYNSPLHF. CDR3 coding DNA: TGCGCCAGCAGCCACCGTTCGGGTTCCTATAATTCACCCCTCCACTTT.

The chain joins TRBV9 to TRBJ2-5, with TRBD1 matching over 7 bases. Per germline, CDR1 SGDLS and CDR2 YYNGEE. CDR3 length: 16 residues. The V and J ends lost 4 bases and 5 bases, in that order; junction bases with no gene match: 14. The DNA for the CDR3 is TGTGCCAGCAGCATAAAACAGGGGATTAGTGGCGAGACCCAGTACTTC. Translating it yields CASSIKQGISGETQYF.

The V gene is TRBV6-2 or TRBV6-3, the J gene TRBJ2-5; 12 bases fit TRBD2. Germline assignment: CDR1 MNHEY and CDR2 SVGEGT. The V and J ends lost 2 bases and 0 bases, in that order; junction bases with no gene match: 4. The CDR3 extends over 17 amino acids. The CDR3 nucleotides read TGTGCCAGCAGTTACGGGCTAGCGGGGGGGTACCAAGAGACCCAGTACTTC. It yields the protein CASSYGLAGGYQETQYF.

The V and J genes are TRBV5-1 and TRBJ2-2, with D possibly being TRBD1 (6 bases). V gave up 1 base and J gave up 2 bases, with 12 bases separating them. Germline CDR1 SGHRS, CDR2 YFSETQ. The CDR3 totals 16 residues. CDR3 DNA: TGCGCCAGCAGCTTGCTCCCAGGGGTTAACACCGGGGAGCTGTTTTTT. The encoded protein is CASSLLPGVNTGELFF.

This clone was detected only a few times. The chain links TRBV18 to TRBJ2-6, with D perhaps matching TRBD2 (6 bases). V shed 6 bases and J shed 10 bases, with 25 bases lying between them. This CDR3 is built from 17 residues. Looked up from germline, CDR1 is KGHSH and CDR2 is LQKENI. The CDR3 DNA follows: TGTGCCAGCTCCGCATTCATTTCTCACCGGGAGAAGAACGTCCTGACTTTC. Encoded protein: CASSAFISHREKNVLTF.

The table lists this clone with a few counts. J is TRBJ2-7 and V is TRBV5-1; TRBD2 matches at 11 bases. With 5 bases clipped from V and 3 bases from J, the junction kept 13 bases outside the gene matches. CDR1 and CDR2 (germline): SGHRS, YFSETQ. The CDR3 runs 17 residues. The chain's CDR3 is CASRLMIAGGRFYEQYF. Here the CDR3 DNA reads TGCGCCAGCAGACTAATGATAGCGGGGGGGCGTTTCTACGAGCAGTACTTC.

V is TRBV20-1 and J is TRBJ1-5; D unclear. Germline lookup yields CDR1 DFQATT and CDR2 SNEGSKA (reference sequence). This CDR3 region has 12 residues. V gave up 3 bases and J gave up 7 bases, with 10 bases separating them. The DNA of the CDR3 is TGCAGTGCTAGTGAACCTAAACAGCCCCAGCATTTT. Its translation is CSASEPKQPQHF.